This entry is about one T cell receptor (beta chain). The target antigen is unknown. The CDR3 loop spans 16 amino acids. Germline CDR1 and CDR2: KGHSH and LQKENI. V shed 0 bases, J shed 2 bases, and the junction held 6 bases outside the gene matches. The sample belongs to a study of OX40 agonist ivuxolimab in advanced cancers. Study overall: Males comprised 82.7% of the group, whose mean age was about 62 years (range about 20 to 79). Study-wide findings and caveats: Doses of 0.1 to 3.0 mg/kg were accompanied by clonal expansion of CD4+ and CD8+ blood T cells by week 6. Antigen specificity was not determined for the expanded peripheral T cells. The average count of expanded clones was higher among CD8+ T cells than among CD4+.

Sequenced by immunoSEQ multiplex PCR; TCRdb stores in-frame clones only, minus some. The sample shows tens of thousands of clones, over 75% of them seen only once. The sample was CD4+ or CD8+ T cells sorted from blood, taken in a trial of the OX40 agonist ivuxolimab. The rearrangement uses TRBV18 and TRBJ2-7; 8 nucleotides align to TRBD2. This TCR derives from an adult with an advanced solid tumor such as melanoma, head and neck, liver or kidney cancer. CDR3 sequence reads: CASSPPGRGAPYEQYF. In DNA, the CDR3 is TGTGCCAGCTCACCACCGGGGCGGGGGGCCCCCTACGAGCAGTACTTC. The whole variable domain, filled in from reference TRBV18 and TRBJ2-7, reads NAGVMQNPRHLVRRRGQEARLRCSPMKGHSHVYWYRQLPEEGLKFMVYLQKENIIDESGMPKERFSAEFPKEGPSILRIQQVVRGDSAAYFCASSPPGRGAPYEQYFGPGTRLTVT.